This T cell receptor (beta chain) is drawn from a study of molecular identifiers for immune sequencing clone quantification. Each CDR3 protein is one row after TCRdb ran MiXCR on the PCR reads. The sample contains 88,000 or so distinct CDR3 sequences, roughly a fifth of which appear only once. The V gene lost 2 bases and the J gene lost 5 bases, with 19 bases spanning the gap. This CDR3 region has 17 residues. Per the germline V gene, CDR1 is MDHEN and CDR2 is SYDVKM. Only a few counts were recorded for this clonotype. This sequence joins TRBV28 and TRBJ1-3; D unclear. Material for sequencing was naive CD8+ T cells from blood, with Jurkat cell RNA spiked in. As for subset: FACS-sorted CD8+CD4-CCR7+CD45RA+ naive T cells. The sequence derives from a human donor in good health. Some libraries in this study had Jurkat cell RNA spiked in. CDR3 sequence: CASSLIGPEINRNTIYF. CDR3 DNA: TGTGCCAGCAGTTTAATAGGCCCCGAGATTAATAGAAACACCATATATTTT.